Each of the 3 T cell receptor beta chains below was sequenced from the same sample in a study of OX40 agonist ivuxolimab in advanced cancers. Library method: the immunoSEQ multiplex PCR assay. This is the immuneACCESS table as TCRdb keeps it, with only in-frame sequences that have V and J called. A part of the clones is gone; compared with another copy, unresolved V genes explain less than half, and the rest is unexplained. Here the sample has 20,000 or so clones; 84% occur a single time. Of the sample, around 3.5% is held by the ten largest clones. The material was CD4+ or CD8+ T cells sorted from blood, obtained in a trial of the OX40 agonist ivuxolimab. These receptors were taken from an adult with an advanced solid tumor such as melanoma, head and neck, liver or kidney cancer.

A single count supports this clone. The CDR3: CASSPRDRGRMGEQYF. In DNA, the CDR3 is TGTGCCAGCAGCCCCCGGGACAGGGGGCGGATGGGTGAGCAGTACTTC. The chain employs TRBV28 and TRBJ2-7; 12 bases match TRBD1. V was pared by 6 bases and J by 7 bases, with 13 bases of the junction left unmatched. Germline V gene data show CDR1 as MDHEN and CDR2 as SYDVKM. The CDR3 has 16 amino acids.

The V and J genes are TRBV11-2 and TRBJ2-1; D is perhaps TRBD1 or TRBD2 (6 bases each). V was cut by 6 bases and J by 3 bases, with 12 bases left in between. CDR3 size: 14 residues. CDR1 SGHAT and CDR2 FQNNGV come from the germline V gene. The CDR3 reads CASSLGGNYNEQFF. CDR3 nucleotides: TGTGCCAGCAGTCTAGGGGGGAACTACAATGAGCAGTTCTTC. The entire variable domain, with the rest obtained from reference TRBV11-2 and TRBJ2-1, is as follows: EAGVAQSPRYKIIEKRQSVAFWCNPISGHATLYWYQQILGQGPKLLIQFQNNGVVDDSQLPKDRFSAERLKGVDSTLKIQPAKLEDSAVYLCASSLGGNYNEQFFGPGTRLTVL.

This clone was seen just once. The chain couples TRBV11-2 to TRBJ2-7; no definite D call. From germline, CDR1 is SGHAT and CDR2 FQNNGV. V lost 1 base and J 2 bases, leaving 9 bases between the germline ends. The CDR3 runs to 14 residues. CDR3 DNA sequence: TGTGCCAGCAGCTTAGTGCTCAGAGCCTACGAGCAGTACTTC. Protein sequence: CASSLVLRAYEQYF.